The clone carrying this TCR beta chain was seen more than once but under ten times. TCRdb recomputed calls from the RT-PCR reads with MiXCR, one row per CDR3 protein. The table shows 200,000 to 250,000 distinct CDR3 sequences, with roughly 15% occurring only once. The data originate from a study of patients and donors after allogeneic stem cell transplantation. The CDR3 contains 12 residues. Trimming cost V 7 bases and J 5 bases, with 12 bases left between them. Germline V gene lookup returns CDR1 SQVTM and CDR2 ANQGSEA. This TCR derives from a human donor who was either an allogeneic HSCT recipient or a stem cell or donor lymphocyte infusion donor (not recorded which). It is not recorded whose cells these are; they may come from a transplant donor. The sequencing input was blood, either unsorted or a sorted T cell fraction (not recorded which). The chain couples TRBV29-1 to TRBJ2-1; possibly TRBD1 for D (6 bases). CDR3 protein: CSARTGNNEQFF. CDR3 in DNA: TGCAGCGCCAGAACAGGGAACAATGAGCAGTTCTTC.